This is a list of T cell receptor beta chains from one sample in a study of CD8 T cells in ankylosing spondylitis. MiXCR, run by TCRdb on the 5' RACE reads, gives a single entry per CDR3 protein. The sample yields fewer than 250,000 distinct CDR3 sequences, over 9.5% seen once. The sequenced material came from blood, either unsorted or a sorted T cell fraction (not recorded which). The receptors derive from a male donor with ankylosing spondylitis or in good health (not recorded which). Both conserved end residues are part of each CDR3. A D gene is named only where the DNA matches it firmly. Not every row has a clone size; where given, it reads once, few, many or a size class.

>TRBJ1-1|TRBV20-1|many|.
TGCAGTGCCCGTCCAGAGGCGGAAGCTTTCTTT
CSARPEAEAFF
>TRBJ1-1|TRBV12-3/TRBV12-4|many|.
TGTGCCAGCAGTTTAACGGGGGGAGGCACTGAAGCTTTCTTT
CASSLTGGGTEAFF
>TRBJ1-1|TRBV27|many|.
TGTGCCAGCAGCTCGGGGAGGGGCGTCACTGAAGCTTTCTTT
CASSSGRGVTEAFF
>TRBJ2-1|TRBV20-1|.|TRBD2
TGCAGTGCTACCGGTCAGGCTAGCGGGGGTGCCTACAATGAGCAGTTCTTC
CSATGQASGGAYNEQFF
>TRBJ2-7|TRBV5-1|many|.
TGCGCCAGCAGCTCGCGGGGCAGGGAGAACGAGCAGTACTTC
CASSSRGRENEQYF
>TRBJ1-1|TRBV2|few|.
TGTGCCAGCAGTCGCCACCTCCGATCTTGGAGGTGGGGGCGGGGCACTGAAGCTTTCTTT
CASSRHLRSWRWGRGTEAFF
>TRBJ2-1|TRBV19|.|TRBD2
TGTGCCAGTAGTATTGTTAGCGGGGGGTTCCTGAACCACAATGAGCAGTTCTTC
CASSIVSGGFLNHNEQFF
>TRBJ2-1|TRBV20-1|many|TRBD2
TGCAGTGCTGCTACCTTAGCGGGAGGTGGGGATGAGCAGTTCTTC
CSAATLAGGGDEQFF
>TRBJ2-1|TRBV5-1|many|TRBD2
TGCGCCAGCAGCAAGACTAGCGGGACTTATGAGCAGTTCTTC
CASSKTSGTYEQFF
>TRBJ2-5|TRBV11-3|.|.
TGTGCCAGCAGCTTAAGTAGTATAGAGACCCAGTACTTC
CASSLSSIETQYF
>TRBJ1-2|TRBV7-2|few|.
TGTGCCAGCAGCCCTACCCCCGAGCCTAACTATGGCTACACCTTC
CASSPTPEPNYGYTF
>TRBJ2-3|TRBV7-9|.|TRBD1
TGTGCCAGCAGCTTTGGGGACAGTTACACAGATACGCAGTATTTT
CASSFGDSYTDTQYF
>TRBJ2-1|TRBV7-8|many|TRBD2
TGTGCCATCATTAGCGGGAGTGGGGCCTACAATGAGCAGTTCTTC
CAIISGSGAYNEQFF
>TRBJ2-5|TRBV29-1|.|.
TGCAGCGTTACGACGGACGTAGGGACCCAGTACTTC
CSVTTDVGTQYF
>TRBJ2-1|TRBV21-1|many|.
TGTGCCAGCAAGGGGTTCAATGAGCAGTTCTTC
CASKGFNEQFF
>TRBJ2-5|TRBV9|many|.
TGTGCCAGCAGCGTAGATGCGGAGACCCAGTACTTC
CASSVDAETQYF
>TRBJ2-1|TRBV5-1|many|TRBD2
TGCGCCAGCAGTCGGCAGGAGCGGGAAAGCAATGAGCAGTTCTTC
CASSRQERESNEQFF
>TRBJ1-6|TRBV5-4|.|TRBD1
TGTGCCAGCAGCCCGGACAGGGTGGTTGTTCCCCTCCACTTT
CASSPDRVVVPLHF
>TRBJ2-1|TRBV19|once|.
TGTGCCAGTAGTACCACAGGGTATACTACTTTTTACAATGAGCAGTTCTTC
CASSTTGYTTFYNEQFF
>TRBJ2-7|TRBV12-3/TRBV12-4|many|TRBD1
TGTGCCAGCAGTTTTACAGGGGCAGGGGAGCAGTACTTC
CASSFTGAGEQYF
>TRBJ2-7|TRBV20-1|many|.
TGCAGTGGTCTGGACAGCTACGAGCAGTACTTC
CSGLDSYEQYF
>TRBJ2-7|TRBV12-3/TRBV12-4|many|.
TGTGCCAGCAGTTTCGGAGGGTGGGAGCAGTACTTC
CASSFGGWEQYF
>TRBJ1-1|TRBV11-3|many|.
TGTGCCAGCAGCTTAGTCGGGGGGCTCACTGAAGCTTTCTTT
CASSLVGGLTEAFF
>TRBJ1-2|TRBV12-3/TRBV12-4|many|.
TGTGCCAGCAGTTTAGCTACATCCTATGGCTACACCTTC
CASSLATSYGYTF
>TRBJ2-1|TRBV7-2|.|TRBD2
TGTGCCAGCGCGCAGCGGGGGGGCGTTGAGCAGTTCTTC
CASAQRGGVEQFF
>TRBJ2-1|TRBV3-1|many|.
TGTGCCAGCAGCCAAGAGAGACTGTCATACAATGAGCAGTTCTTC
CASSQERLSYNEQFF
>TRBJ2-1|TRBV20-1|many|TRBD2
TGCAGTGCTAGACGGACTAGCGGGAACTCCTACAATGAGCAGTTCTTC
CSARRTSGNSYNEQFF
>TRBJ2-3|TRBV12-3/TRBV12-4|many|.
TGTGCCAGCAGTTCAGTCTCTAGCACAGATACGCAGTATTTT
CASSSVSSTDTQYF
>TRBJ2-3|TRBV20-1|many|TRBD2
TGCAGTGCTAGTATCATAGCGGGGGGGCAGACAGATACGCAGTATTTT
CSASIIAGGQTDTQYF
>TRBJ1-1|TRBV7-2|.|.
TGTGCCAGCATGTTGGAGTCGATCACTATGAACACTGAAGCTTTCTTT
CASMLESITMNTEAFF
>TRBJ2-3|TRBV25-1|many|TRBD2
TGTGCCATTGGGGTGGCTAGCGGCCTTAAAGCTAGCACAGATACGCAGTATTTT
CAIGVASGLKASTDTQYF
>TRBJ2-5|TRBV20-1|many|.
TGCAGTGCTACCGGTTGGGGGTACCAAGAGACCCAGTACTTC
CSATGWGYQETQYF
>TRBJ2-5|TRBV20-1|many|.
TGCAGTGCACACGACAGTTACTCTTCCCAAGAGACCCAGTACTTC
CSAHDSYSSQETQYF
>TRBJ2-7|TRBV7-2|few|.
TGTGCCAGCAGCTTAGATCCAGGCTACGAGCAGTACTTC
CASSLDPGYEQYF
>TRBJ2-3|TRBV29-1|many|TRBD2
TGCAGCGTTGAGAGCGGGGCAGATACGCAGTATTTT
CSVESGADTQYF
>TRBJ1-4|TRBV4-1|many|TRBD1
TGCGCCAGCAGCCCCCGACAGGGTAATGAAAAACTGTTTTTT
CASSPRQGNEKLFF
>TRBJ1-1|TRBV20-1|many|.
TGCAGTGCACGACCCGGGGGATACACTGAAGCTTTCTTT
CSARPGGYTEAFF
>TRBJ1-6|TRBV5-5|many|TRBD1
TGTGCCAGCAGCTTGGCGTGGACAGGGGACTCACCCCTCCACTTT
CASSLAWTGDSPLHF
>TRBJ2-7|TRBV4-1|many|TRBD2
TGCGCCAGCAGCCAAGAATCGGGCCTAGCGGGCACCTACGAGCAGTACTTC
CASSQESGLAGTYEQYF
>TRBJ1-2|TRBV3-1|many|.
TGTGCCAGCAGCCAAGATTTGGGGCAGAGGGGCTATGGCTACACCTTC
CASSQDLGQRGYGYTF
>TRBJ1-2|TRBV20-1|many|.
TGCAGTGCACAAAACCCGGGAGGCGGCTACACCTTC
CSAQNPGGGYTF
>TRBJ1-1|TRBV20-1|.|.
TGCAGTGCTAGATCCGGACAGAACACTGAAGCTTTCTTT
CSARSGQNTEAFF
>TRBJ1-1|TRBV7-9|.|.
TGTGCCAGCAGCTTAGAATGGCTGGAAGCTTTCTTT
CASSLEWLEAFF
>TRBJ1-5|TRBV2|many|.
TGTGCCAGCAGGGAACAGGCTCTGAATCAGCCCCAGCATTTT
CASREQALNQPQHF
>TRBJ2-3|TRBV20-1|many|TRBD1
TGCAGTGCTAGAGATGGGAGACAGGGCGCAGATACGCAGTATTTT
CSARDGRQGADTQYF
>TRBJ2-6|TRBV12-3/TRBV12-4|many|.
TGTGCCAGCAGTTTAGCAGGGTGGTCTGGGGCCAACGTCCTGACTTTC
CASSLAGWSGANVLTF
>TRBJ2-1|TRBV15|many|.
TGTGCCACCAGCAGAGATCCGGGAATGGGGGGTGAGCAGTTCTTC
CATSRDPGMGGEQFF
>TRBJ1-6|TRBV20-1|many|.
TGCAGTGCTAGAGGACAGTTAGATTCACCCCTCCACTTT
CSARGQLDSPLHF
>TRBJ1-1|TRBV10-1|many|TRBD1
TGCGCCAGCAGTGAGCAGGGGGCCCCTGAAGCTTTCTTT
CASSEQGAPEAFF